This T cell receptor (beta chain) appears in the sequencing data of a study of T cells in Graves' hyperthyroidism and ophthalmopathy. Whole-study findings and limits: Most clonotypes expanded in the thyroid (above 0.001) were also present in blood. Model output signaled ophthalmopathy a median 6.5 months ahead of onset.

Trimming left V 4 bases short and J 4 bases short, with 20 bases between. The CDR3 loop spans 17 amino acids. Diagnoses were established using clinical symptoms, serum thyroxine and TRAb, thyroid ultrasound and orbital computed tomography. Points on this clonotype: What it binds is not known.

Amplified regions were TCR beta CDR3 sequences from RNA transcripts. The HTBI primer set was used in a first-round RT-PCR of the TCR CDR3. Using its own MiXCR run on the multiplex PCR reads, TCRdb lists one record per CDR3 protein. The sample holds roughly 560,000 distinct CDR3 sequences, approximately 15% seen once. The source is a woman aged 40-49 years with Graves' ophthalmopathy. This chain links TRBV12-3 or TRBV12-4 with TRBJ1-3; D perhaps matches TRBD1 (5 bases). Sequenced input: blood. CDR3 sequence reads: CASSSHRRLSPGNTIYF. In DNA, the CDR3 is TGTGCCAGCAGTTCCCACAGGAGATTAAGTCCAGGAAACACCATATATTTT.